There are many counts of the clone carrying this T cell receptor (beta chain). The target antigen is unknown. This record belongs to a study of naive and memory T cell subsets. The study, taken as a whole, reports: Gini index rose across naive, CM, EM and EMRA in CD4 and CD8.

The beta constant-region primer was an equimolar mix of two oligonucleotides covering TRBC1 and TRBC2. TCRdb re-called the UMI-ligation and nested PCR reads with MiXCR, one entry per CDR3 protein. The table records around 40,000 distinct CDR3 sequences, roughly 15% of them present only once. The ends lost 5 bases at V and 4 bases at J; junction bases unmatched: 3. This CDR3 region has 13 residues. Germline V gene data show CDR1 as DFQATT and CDR2 as SNEGSKA (reference sequence). This clonotype originated in a human donor in good health. The V call is TRBV20-1, the J call TRBJ2-2, with 8 positions matching TRBD1. The specimen sequenced was effector memory CD4+ T cells from blood. Subset described: effector memory, CD45RA- CD27-. CDR3 in amino acids: CSASQGVTGELFF. CDR3 in DNA: TGCAGTGCTTCACAGGGGGTCACCGGGGAGCTGTTTTTT.